The 24 T cell receptor beta chains presented below share a single source sample, sequenced in a study of blood T cell repertoires in COVID-19 (dated by TCRdb to about 2020). The receptor library was made with the immunoSEQ multiplex PCR assay. The table comes from immuneACCESS by way of TCRdb, which keeps in-frame sequences with V and J called. Part of the clones is missing from these tables; in studies checked, under half for an unresolved V gene and the rest for unknown reasons. In all, the sample holds about 15,000 clones, and roughly 86% of those were seen once. The ten largest clones capture around 49% of the sample. Sequenced material: peripheral blood. All receptors derive from a man aged 55 to 70 with acute or convalescent COVID-19.

V is TRBV28 and J is TRBJ2-1, with a possible D match to TRBD2 (6 bases). The germline V and J ends were trimmed by 10 bases and 3 bases, with 19 bases remaining between them. The CDR3 contains 15 residues. Per germline, CDR1 MDHEN and CDR2 SYDVKM. In DNA, the CDR3 is TGTGCCACCACCGGGGCTAGCGCTAACTACAATGAGCAGTTCTTC. This gives the protein CATTGASANYNEQFF.

The J gene is TRBJ2-7, the V gene TRBV28; D is perhaps TRBD1 (6 bases). With 3 bases removed from V and 5 bases from J, the gap between germline ends came to 14 bases. CDR1 is MDHEN, CDR2 SYDVKM, per germline. The CDR3 is 14 amino acids. CDR3 amino acids: CASSFFRGFNEQYF. CDR3 nucleotide sequence: TGTGCCAGCAGTTTCTTCAGGGGATTCAACGAGCAGTACTTC.

J is TRBJ2-5 and V is TRBV9, with 8 bases matching TRBD2. This CDR3 spans 15 amino acids. CDR1 and CDR2 from the germline V gene are SGDLS and YYNGEE. The J segment lost 4 bases and the V segment lost 0 bases, leaving 5 bases of the junction unmatched. CDR3 DNA sequence: TGTGCCAGCAGCGTAGCGGGGGGGGGACGAGAGACCCAGTACTTC. It encodes CASSVAGGGRETQYF.

This clone ranks as medium-sized. V and J are TRBV28 and TRBJ2-5; a possible D gene is TRBD1 (6 bases). Between the trimmed V and J ends, which lost 2 bases and 5 bases, there was a span of 24 bases. The CDR3 has 18 amino acids. Germline assignment: CDR1 MDHEN and CDR2 SYDVKM. The DNA for the CDR3 is TGTGCCAGCAGTTTAGGGCCCCCTGGCAGGGGCGGTAAGGAGACCCAGTACTTC. Protein: CASSLGPPGRGGKETQYF.

The genes are TRBV19 and TRBJ1-1, with 9 bases aligning to TRBD1. Looked up from germline, CDR1 is LNHDA and CDR2 is SQIVND (reference sequence). The V segment lost 7 bases and the J segment 10 bases; nucleotides outside the gene matches: 10. The CDR3 runs to 13 residues. This CDR3 is CASTRTGERVAFF. In nucleotides, the CDR3 is TGTGCCAGTACCAGGACAGGGGAGAGAGTAGCTTTCTTT.

The chain joins TRBV6-2 or TRBV6-3 to TRBJ1-5; the match to TRBD1 covers 7 bases. In germline, CDR1 is MNHEY, CDR2 SVGEGT. The V gene end was trimmed by 5 bases and the J gene end by 3 bases; junction bases not matched to a gene: 10. The CDR3 loop spans 16 amino acids. CDR3 coding DNA: TGTGCCAGCAGTACCCGACAGGGAATCCCCAATCAGCCCCAGCATTTT. Its translation: CASSTRQGIPNQPQHF.

This clone was seen just once. This sequence joins TRBV5-1 and TRBJ1-2, with D possibly TRBD1 on 5 matching bases. Germline V gene data show CDR1 as SGHRS and CDR2 as YFSETQ. CDR3 length equals 13 residues. Trimming took 0 bases from V and 7 from J, leaving 10 bases between them. The CDR3 coding sequence is TGCGCCAGCAGCTTGGGTCAGGGTGGTGGCTACACCTTC. This gives the protein CASSLGQGGGYTF.

The J gene is TRBJ2-7, the V gene TRBV11-2, with D hard to call. The CDR3 loop spans 15 amino acids. Germline CDR1 SGHAT, CDR2 FQNNGV. V lost 5 bases to trimming and J lost 6 bases, with 20 bases between them. DNA for the CDR3: TGTGCCAGCAGCCATTCTCTTGGTGCGGCCCTCGAGCAGTACTTC. Translated, it gives CASSHSLGAALEQYF.

For the CDR3, the DNA is TGTGCCAGCAGCTCATCTGGACAGACCACCGGGGAGCTGTTTTTT. This sequence encodes CASSSSGQTTGELFF. The chain has TRBV5-6 and TRBJ2-2, with a tentative D call TRBD1 (6 bases). V dropped 3 bases and J dropped 4 bases, with 13 bases sitting between them. The CDR3 sequence is 15 residues long. From germline, CDR1 is SGHDT and CDR2 YYEEEE.

The CDR3 DNA is TGTGCCAGCAGTTACGGAGTCGGCAATGAGCAGTTCTTC. This encodes CASSYGVGNEQFF. The chain joins TRBV28 to TRBJ2-1; D remains ambiguous. Trimming took off 4 bases at V and 6 bases at J, with 10 bases between the two ends. The germline CDR1 and CDR2 sequences are MDHEN and SYDVKM. The CDR3 consists of 13 residues.

This sequence joins TRBV30 and TRBJ2-7, with D maybe TRBD1 (6 bases). There are 17 residues in the CDR3. Trimming took 2 bases from V and 5 from J, leaving 25 bases between them. CDR1 and CDR2 (germline): GTSNPN, SVGIG (reference sequence). The chain's CDR3 is CAWSSDLRQAGMNEQYF. The CDR3 bases are TGTGCCTGGAGTTCCGACCTCCGACAGGCGGGCATGAACGAGCAGTACTTC. Full variable domain (outside the CDR3, taken from reference TRBV30 and TRBJ2-7): SQTIHQWPATLVQPVGSPLSLECTVEGTSNPNLYWYRQAAGRGLQLLFYSVGIGQISSEVPQNLSASRPQDRQFILSSKKLLLSDSGFYLCAWSSDLRQAGMNEQYFGPGTRLTVT.

This chain uses TRBV5-8 with TRBJ2-1, with D unclear. This CDR3 spans 14 amino acids. Between the trimmed V and J ends, which lost 4 bases and 4 bases, there was a span of 12 bases. Germline V gene data show CDR1 as SGHTS and CDR2 as YDEGEE. The CDR3 sequence is CASSPLGSYNEQFF. In nucleotides, the CDR3 is TGTGCCAGCAGCCCCCTCGGGTCGTACAATGAGCAGTTCTTC.

This chain uses TRBV19 with TRBJ2-5; 8 nucleotides line up with TRBD1. The CDR3 extends over 14 amino acids. Germline V gene data show CDR1 as LNHDA and CDR2 as SQIVND (reference sequence). V was clipped by 7 bases and J by 4 bases; unmatched bases: 8. In DNA, the CDR3 is TGTGCCAGTATCTCCGGACAGGGTGGAGAGACCCAGTACTTC. Protein sequence: CASISGQGGETQYF.

The rearrangement joins TRBV6-1 to TRBJ2-2; 7 nucleotides line up with TRBD2. The V segment lost 2 bases and the J segment 6 bases; nucleotides outside the gene matches: 15. Germline loops: CDR1 MNHNS, CDR2 SASEGT. This CDR3 has 18 amino acids. For the CDR3, the DNA is TGTGCCAGCAGTGAACGACCCCAGGACCGGGGGGTCCCCGGGGAGCTGTTTTTT. It codes for CASSERPQDRGVPGELFF.

V is TRBV28 and J is TRBJ1-5; 9 bases agree with TRBD1. Germline CDR1 reads MDHEN; CDR2 reads SYDVKM. After removal of 4 bases from V and 2 bases from J, the junction contained 3 bases not matched to a gene. The CDR3 extends over 15 amino acids. The CDR3 nucleotides are TGTGCCAGCAGTTACCGGGACAGGGGCAATCAGCCCCAGCATTTT. The encoded protein is CASSYRDRGNQPQHF.

The chain recombines TRBV6-4 with TRBJ2-5, with a possible D match to TRBD2 (6 bases). The CDR3 sequence is 13 residues long. Between the trimmed V and J ends, which lost 6 bases and 1 base, there was a span of 9 bases. The V gene's germline CDR1 is MRHNA and CDR2 SNTAGT. Written as DNA, the CDR3 is TGTGCCAGCAGCCGGGACTCCCAAGAGACCCAGTACTTC. Amino acids: CASSRDSQETQYF.

This chain joins TRBV7-2 and TRBJ1-5; no clear D gene. Germline-derived CDR1 and CDR2 are SGHTA and FQGNSA. V was shortened by 0 bases and J by 3 bases, with 9 bases between the two germline ends. This CDR3 comprises 15 residues. CDR3 in DNA: TGTGCCAGCAGCTTAGCGCAGTCTTACAATCAGCCCCAGCATTTT. Translation: CASSLAQSYNQPQHF. Complete variable domain (other parts from reference TRBV7-2 and TRBJ1-5): GAGVSQSPSNKVTEKGKDVELRCDPISGHTALYWYRQSLGQGLEFLIYFQGNSAPDKSGLPSDRFSAERTGGSVSTLTIQRTQQEDSAVYLCASSLAQSYNQPQHFGDGTRLSIL.

This sequence joins TRBV4-3 and TRBJ2-7; TRBD2 agrees at 13 bases. Germline V gives CDR1 LGHNA, CDR2 YSLEER. The CDR3 is 15 amino acids. The ends lost 4 bases at V and 4 bases at J; junction bases unmatched: 4. DNA for the CDR3: TGCGCCAGCAGCCGGGGACTAGCGGGATTATACGAGCAGTACTTC. Translating it yields CASSRGLAGLYEQYF.

This rearrangement joins TRBV30 to TRBJ2-1, with 9 nucleotides matching TRBD1. This CDR3 is 14 amino acids long. V was clipped by 2 bases and J by 7 bases; unmatched bases: 6. Germline V lookup: CDR1 GTSNPN, CDR2 SVGIG (reference sequence). The CDR3 here is CAWSTTGGVNEQFF. CDR3 coding DNA: TGTGCCTGGAGTACAACAGGGGGCGTAAATGAGCAGTTCTTC.

The chain couples TRBV5-5 to TRBJ1-5, with 9 positions matching TRBD1. Germline values: CDR1 SGHKS, CDR2 YYEKEE (reference sequence). The CDR3 is 15 amino acids. V lost 2 bases, J lost 7 bases, and 7 bases stayed unmatched. The CDR3: CASSFSGQGEQPQHF. CDR3 in DNA: TGTGCCAGCAGCTTTTCGGGACAGGGTGAACAGCCCCAGCATTTT.

The genes are TRBV3-1 (or the pseudogene TRBV3-2) and TRBJ1-3; D gene unclear. The V end lost 4 bases, the J end lost 0 bases, and 22 bases lay between the germline ends. This CDR3 spans 19 amino acids. Germline V gene sequence: CDR1 LGHDT, CDR2 YNNKEL (reference sequence). The CDR3, as DNA: TGTGCCAGCAGCCCTTCTGACAACCTCCCCGCTCACTCTGGAAACACCATATATTTT. It translates to CASSPSDNLPAHSGNTIYF.

The rearrangement uses TRBV4-3 and TRBJ2-1, with a possible D match to TRBD2 (5 bases). V dropped 4 bases and J dropped 8 bases, with 9 bases sitting between them. There are 12 residues in the CDR3. The germline V gene encodes CDR1 LGHNA and CDR2 YSLEER. CDR3 nucleotides: TGCGCCAGCAGCCTTAACGGGGATGAGCAGTTCTTC. This translates into CASSLNGDEQFF.

The rearrangement links TRBV7-3 to TRBJ2-3; TRBD2 agrees at 7 bases. CDR1 is SGHTA, CDR2 FQGTGA, per germline. V shed 6 bases, J shed 4 bases, and the junction held 10 bases outside the gene matches. This CDR3 contains 15 residues. The CDR3 DNA reads as TGTGCCAGCAGTCCTGGGCAGGGAGGGCCAGATACGCAGTATTTT. This translates into CASSPGQGGPDTQYF.

The V gene is TRBV19, the J gene TRBJ1-2, with a weak D call TRBD1 (5 bases). V lost 7 bases, J lost 4 bases, and 16 bases lay in between. The CDR3 loop spans 14 amino acids. Germline CDR1 is LNHDA and CDR2 is SQIVND (reference sequence). CDR3 coding DNA: TGTGCCAGTAACCGACAGCCCGGCGGCTATGGCTACACCTTC. Protein: CASNRQPGGYGYTF.